Reported below is one TCR beta chain. In the original workflow: Amplification of reference gene primers was used by the study to estimate nucleated cell counts. Clones were read by immunoSEQ multiplex PCR, and TCRdb kept only the in-frame ones, dropping some. Clone size and the V and J calls come from that table; the DNA yielded D and trimming. The sample holds 4,500 to 5,500 clones, around 73% seen once. The sample originates from a study of blood T cell repertoires in COVID-19. Study-level background: The samples span acute and convalescent COVID-19 from the United States, Italy and Spain.

This sequence was found in a human donor in a cohort sampled during active COVID-19. Source material: peripheral blood.

The CDR3 loop reads CASSYSSPGQPQHF. DNA of the CDR3: TGTGCCAGCAGCTATTCCTCCCCGGGGCAGCCCCAGCATTTT. J is TRBJ1-5 and V is TRBV5-6; D not certain. Germline CDR1 and CDR2: SGHDT and YYEEEE. CDR3 length: 14 amino acids. The V and J ends lost 3 bases and 7 bases respectively, with 14 bases between them.